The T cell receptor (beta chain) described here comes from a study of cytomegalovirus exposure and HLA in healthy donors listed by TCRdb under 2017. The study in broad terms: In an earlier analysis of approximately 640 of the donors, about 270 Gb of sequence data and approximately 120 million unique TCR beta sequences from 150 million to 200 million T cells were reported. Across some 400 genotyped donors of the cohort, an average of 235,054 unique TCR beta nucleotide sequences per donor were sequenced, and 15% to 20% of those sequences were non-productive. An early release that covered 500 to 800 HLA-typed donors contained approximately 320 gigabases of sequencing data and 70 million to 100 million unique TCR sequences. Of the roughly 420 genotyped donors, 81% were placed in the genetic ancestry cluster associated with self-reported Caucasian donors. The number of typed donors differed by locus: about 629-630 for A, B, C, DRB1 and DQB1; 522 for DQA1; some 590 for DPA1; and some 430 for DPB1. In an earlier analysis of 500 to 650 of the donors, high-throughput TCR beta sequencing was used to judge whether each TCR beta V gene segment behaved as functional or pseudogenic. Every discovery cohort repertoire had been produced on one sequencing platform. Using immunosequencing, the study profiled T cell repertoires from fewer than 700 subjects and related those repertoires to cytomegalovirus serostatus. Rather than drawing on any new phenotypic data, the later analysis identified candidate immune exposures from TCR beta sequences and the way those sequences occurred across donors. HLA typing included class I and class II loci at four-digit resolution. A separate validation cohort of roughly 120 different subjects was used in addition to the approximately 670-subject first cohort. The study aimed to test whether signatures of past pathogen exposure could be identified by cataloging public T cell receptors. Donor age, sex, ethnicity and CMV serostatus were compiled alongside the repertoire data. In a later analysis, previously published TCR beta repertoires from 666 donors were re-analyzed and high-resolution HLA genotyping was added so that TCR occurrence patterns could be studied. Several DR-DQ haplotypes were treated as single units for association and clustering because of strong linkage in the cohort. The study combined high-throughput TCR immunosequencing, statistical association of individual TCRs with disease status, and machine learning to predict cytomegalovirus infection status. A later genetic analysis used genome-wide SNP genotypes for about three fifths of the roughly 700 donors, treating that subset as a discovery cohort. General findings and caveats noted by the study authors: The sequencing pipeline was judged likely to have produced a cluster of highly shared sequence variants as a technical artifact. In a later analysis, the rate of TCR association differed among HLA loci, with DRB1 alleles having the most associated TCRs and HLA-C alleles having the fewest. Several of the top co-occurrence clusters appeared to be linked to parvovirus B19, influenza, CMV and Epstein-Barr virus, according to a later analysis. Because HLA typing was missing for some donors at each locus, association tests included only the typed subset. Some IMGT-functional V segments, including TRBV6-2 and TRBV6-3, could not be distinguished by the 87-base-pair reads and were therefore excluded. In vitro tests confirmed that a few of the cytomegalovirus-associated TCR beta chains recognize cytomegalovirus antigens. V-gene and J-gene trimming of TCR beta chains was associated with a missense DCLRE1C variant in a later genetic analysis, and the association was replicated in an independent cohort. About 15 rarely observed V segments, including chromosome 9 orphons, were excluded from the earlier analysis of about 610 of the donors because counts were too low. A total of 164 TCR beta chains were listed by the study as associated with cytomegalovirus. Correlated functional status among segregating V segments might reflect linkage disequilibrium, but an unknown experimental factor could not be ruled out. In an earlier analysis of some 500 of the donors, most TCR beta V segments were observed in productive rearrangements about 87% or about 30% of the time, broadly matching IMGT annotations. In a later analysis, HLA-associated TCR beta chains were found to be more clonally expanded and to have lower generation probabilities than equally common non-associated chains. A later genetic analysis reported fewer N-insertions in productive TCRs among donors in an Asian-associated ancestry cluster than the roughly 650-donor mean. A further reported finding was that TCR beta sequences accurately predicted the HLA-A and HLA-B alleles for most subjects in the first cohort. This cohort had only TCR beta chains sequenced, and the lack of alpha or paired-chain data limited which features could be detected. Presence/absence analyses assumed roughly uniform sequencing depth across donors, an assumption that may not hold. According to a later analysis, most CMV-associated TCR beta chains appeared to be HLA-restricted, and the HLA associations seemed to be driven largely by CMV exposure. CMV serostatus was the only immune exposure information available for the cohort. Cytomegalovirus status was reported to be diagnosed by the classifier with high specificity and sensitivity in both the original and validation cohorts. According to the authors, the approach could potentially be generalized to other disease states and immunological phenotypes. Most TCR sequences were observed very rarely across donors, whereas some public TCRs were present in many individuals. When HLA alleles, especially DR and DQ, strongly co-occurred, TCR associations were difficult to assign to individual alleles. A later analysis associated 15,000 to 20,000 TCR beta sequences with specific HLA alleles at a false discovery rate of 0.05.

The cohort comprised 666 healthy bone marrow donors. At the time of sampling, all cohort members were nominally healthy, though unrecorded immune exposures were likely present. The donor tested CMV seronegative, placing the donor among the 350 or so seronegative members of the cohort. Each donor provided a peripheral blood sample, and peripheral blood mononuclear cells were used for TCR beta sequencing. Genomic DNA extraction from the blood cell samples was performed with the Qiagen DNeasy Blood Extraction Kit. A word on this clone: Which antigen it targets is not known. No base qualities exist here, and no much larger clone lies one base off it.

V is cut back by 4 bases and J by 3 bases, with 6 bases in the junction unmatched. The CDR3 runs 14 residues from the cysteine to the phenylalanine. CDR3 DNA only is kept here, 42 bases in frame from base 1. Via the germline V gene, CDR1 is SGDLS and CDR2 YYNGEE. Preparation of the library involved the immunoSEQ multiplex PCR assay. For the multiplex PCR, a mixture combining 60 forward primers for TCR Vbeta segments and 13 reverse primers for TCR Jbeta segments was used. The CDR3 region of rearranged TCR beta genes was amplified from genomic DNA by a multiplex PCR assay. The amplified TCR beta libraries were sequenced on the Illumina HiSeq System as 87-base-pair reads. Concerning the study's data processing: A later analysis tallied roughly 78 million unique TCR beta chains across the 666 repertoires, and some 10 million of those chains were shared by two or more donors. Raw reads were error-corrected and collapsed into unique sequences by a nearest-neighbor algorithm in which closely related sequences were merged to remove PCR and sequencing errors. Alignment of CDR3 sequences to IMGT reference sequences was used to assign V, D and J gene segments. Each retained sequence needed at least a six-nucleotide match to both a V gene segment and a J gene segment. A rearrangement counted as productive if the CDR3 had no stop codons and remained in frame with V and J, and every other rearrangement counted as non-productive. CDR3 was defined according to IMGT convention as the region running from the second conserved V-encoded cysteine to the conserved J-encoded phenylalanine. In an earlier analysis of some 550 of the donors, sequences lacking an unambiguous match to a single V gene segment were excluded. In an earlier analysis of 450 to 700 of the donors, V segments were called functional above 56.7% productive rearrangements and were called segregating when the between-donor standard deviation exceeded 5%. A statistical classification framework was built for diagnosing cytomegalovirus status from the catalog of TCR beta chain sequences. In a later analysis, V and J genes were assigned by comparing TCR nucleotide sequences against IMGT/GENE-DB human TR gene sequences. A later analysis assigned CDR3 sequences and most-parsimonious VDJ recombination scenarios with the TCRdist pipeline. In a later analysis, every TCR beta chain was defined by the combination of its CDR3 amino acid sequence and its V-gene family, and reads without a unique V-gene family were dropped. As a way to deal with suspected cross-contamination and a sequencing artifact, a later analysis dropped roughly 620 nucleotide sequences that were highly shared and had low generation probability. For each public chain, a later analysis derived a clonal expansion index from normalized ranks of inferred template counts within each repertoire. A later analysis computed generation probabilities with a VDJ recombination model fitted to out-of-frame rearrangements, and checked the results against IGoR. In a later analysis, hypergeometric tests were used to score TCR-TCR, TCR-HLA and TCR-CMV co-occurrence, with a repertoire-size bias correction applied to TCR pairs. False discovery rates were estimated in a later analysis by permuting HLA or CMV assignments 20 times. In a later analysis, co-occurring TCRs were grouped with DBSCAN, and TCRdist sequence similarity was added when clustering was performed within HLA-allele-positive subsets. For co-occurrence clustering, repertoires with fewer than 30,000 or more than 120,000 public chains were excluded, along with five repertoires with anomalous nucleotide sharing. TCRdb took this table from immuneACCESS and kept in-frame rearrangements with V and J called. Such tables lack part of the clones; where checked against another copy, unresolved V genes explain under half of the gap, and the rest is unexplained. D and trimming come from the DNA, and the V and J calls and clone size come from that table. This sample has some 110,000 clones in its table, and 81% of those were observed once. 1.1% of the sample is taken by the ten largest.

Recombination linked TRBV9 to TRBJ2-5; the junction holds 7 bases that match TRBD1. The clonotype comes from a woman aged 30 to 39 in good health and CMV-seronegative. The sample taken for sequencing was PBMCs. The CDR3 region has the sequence CASSSQTGEETQYF. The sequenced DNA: TGTGCCAGCAGCTCACAAACAGGGGAAGAGACCCAGTACTTC.